The present T cell receptor (beta chain) was sequenced within a study of blood T cell repertoires in COVID-19. Overall study context: COVID-19 samples collected from the United States, Italy and Spain covered acute and convalescent phases. From T cells, B-cell-depleted T cells, or PBMCs came the material, which was cDNA or gDNA.

As handled by the study authors: Reference gene primer amplification gave nucleated cell count estimates. The protocol was immunoSEQ multiplex PCR, while the TCRdb copy is restricted to in-frame clones and leaves out a portion. V, J and clone size were drawn from that table, and D and trimming were deduced from the DNA. The sample records about 160,000 clones, about four fifths being singletons. Trimming took off 4 bases at V and 10 bases at J, with 14 bases between the two ends. The CDR3 runs 14 residues. From germline, CDR1 is LNHDA and CDR2 SQIVND (reference sequence). This rearrangement joins TRBV19 to TRBJ1-6; D perhaps matches TRBD1 (6 bases). Sequenced: peripheral blood. This receptor was identified in a man between 65 and 80 years old who had recovered from COVID-19. CDR3 protein: CASSTIHRDSPLHF. CDR3 DNA: TGTGCCAGTAGTACGATCCACAGGGACTCACCCCTCCACTTT.